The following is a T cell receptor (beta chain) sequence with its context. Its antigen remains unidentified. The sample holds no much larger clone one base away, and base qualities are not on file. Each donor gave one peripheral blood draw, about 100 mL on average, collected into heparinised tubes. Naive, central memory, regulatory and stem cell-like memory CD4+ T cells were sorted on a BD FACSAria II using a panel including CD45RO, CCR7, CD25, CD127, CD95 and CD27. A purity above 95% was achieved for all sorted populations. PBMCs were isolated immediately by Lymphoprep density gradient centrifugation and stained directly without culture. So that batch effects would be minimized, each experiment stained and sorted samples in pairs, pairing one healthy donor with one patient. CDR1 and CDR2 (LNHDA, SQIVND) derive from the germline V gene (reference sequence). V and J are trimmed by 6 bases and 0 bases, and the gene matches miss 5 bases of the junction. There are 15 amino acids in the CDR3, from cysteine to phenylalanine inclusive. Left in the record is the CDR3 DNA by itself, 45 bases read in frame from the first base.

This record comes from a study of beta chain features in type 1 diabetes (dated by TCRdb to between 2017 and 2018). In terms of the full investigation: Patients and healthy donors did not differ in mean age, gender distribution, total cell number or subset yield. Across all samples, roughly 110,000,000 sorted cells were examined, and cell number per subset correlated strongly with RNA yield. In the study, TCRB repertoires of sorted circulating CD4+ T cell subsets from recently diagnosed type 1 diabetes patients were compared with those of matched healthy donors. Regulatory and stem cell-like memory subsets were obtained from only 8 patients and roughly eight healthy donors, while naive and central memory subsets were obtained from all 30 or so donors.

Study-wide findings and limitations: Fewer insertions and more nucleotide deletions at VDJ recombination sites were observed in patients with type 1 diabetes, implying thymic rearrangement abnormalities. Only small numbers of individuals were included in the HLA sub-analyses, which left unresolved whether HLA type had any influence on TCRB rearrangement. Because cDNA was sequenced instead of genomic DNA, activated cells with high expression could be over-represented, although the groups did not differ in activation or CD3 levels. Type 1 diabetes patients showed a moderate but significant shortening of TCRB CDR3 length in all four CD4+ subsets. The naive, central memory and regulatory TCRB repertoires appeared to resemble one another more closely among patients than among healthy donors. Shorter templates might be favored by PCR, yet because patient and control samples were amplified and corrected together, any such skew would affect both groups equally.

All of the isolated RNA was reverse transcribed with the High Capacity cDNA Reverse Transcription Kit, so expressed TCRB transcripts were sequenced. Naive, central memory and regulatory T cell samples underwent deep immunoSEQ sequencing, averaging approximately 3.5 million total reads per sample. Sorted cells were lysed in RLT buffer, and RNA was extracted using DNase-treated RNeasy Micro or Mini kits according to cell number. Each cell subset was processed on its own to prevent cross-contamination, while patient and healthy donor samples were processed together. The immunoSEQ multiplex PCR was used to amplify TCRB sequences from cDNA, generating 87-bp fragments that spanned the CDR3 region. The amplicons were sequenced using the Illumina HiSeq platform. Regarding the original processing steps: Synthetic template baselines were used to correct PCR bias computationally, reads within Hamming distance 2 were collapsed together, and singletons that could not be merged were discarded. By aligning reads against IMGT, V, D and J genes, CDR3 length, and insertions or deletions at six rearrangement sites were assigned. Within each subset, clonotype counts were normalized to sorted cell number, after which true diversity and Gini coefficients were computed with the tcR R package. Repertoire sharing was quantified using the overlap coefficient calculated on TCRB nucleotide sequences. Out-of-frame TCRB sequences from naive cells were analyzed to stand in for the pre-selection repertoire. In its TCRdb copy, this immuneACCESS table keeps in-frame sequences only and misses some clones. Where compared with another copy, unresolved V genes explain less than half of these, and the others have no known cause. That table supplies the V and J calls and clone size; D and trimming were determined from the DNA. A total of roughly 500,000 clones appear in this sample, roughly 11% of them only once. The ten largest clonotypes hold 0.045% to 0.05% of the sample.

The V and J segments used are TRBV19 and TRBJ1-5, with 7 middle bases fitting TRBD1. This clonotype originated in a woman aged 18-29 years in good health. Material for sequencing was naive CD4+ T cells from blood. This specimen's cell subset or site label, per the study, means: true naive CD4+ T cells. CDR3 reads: CASRTQGISNQPQHF. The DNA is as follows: TGTGCCAGTAGGACACAGGGGATTAGCAATCAGCCCCAGCATTTT.